Listed below are T cell receptor beta chains from one sample, sequenced in a study of blood T cell repertoires in COVID-19. The method was immunoSEQ multiplex PCR; TCRdb's version includes in-frame clones alone and lacks a portion of them. The data show 200,000 to 250,000 clones, about four fifths seen once. Source material: PBMCs or T cells enriched from blood (not recorded which). The receptor source for this set is a woman aged 40 to 55 who had recovered from COVID-19. Each CDR3 is given with its conserved first and last residue. The order of the fields is D gene, V gene, clone size, J gene, CDR3 DNA, CDR3 protein. A D gene is named only where the DNA matches it firmly. Rows give clone size only sometimes, using once, few, many, or a class for an expanded clone.

>-|TRBV19|-|TRBJ2-3
TGTGCCAGTAGCCAAACAGGGATAGATACGCAGTATTTT
CASSQTGIDTQYF
>TRBD1|TRBV5-1|-|TRBJ1-2
TGCGCCAGCAGCGTGACAGGGGATAGCTATGGCTACACCTTC
CASSVTGDSYGYTF
>-|TRBV19|-|TRBJ1-5
TGTGCCAGTAGTATACAGGGGCCAGGCAATCAGCCCCAGCATTTT
CASSIQGPGNQPQHF
>-|TRBV5-6|-|TRBJ2-1
TGTGCCAGCAGCCCCTTGGGCAGGGACATTTTCAATGAGCAGTTCTTC
CASSPLGRDIFNEQFF
>TRBD2|TRBV18|-|TRBJ2-7
TGTGCCAGCTCAGTCGACGTAGCGGGAGTAAGTGAGCAGTACTTC
CASSVDVAGVSEQYF
>TRBD1|TRBV7-9|-|TRBJ2-5
TGTGCCAGCAGCTCATCCGGGACAGGGGAAGAGACCCAGTACTTC
CASSSSGTGEETQYF
>TRBD2|TRBV18|-|TRBJ2-3
TGTGCCAGCTCACCGCGGACTAGTCCATCAGATACGCAGTATTTT
CASSPRTSPSDTQYF
>TRBD2|TRBV30|-|TRBJ2-1
TGTGCCTTCGGACTAGGTAGCAATGAGCAGTTCTTC
CAFGLGSNEQFF
>-|TRBV14|once|TRBJ1-3
TGTGCCAGCAGCCCAAGAGATCGCCGAGCGTTTAACCTCCTACACCCTGGAAACACCATATATTTT
CASSPRDRRAFNLLHPGNTIYF
>TRBD2|TRBV7-9|-|TRBJ2-7
TGTGCCAGCAGCTCCGGGGGGACTAGCGTCTCCTACGAGCAGTACTTC
CASSSGGTSVSYEQYF
>-|TRBV7-2|-|TRBJ1-5
TGTGCCAGCAGCTTACAGGGCAATCAGCCCCAGCATTTT
CASSLQGNQPQHF
>-|TRBV9|-|TRBJ2-1
TGTGCCAGCACTAAACCAGGTGGAGAGCAGTTCTTC
CASTKPGGEQFF
>-|TRBV3-1/TRBV3-2|few|TRBJ1-2
TGTGCCAGCAGCCAAGACGGCGGTGGCTACACCTTC
CASSQDGGGYTF
>TRBD1|TRBV7-8|-|TRBJ2-5
TGTGCCAGCAGCTCGATGTTGGGCGACAGGGGGTACGAGACCCAGTACTTC
CASSSMLGDRGYETQYF
>-|TRBV7-6|-|TRBJ2-1
TGTGCCAGCAGCTTAGAGTCGGTAGCTCTTAACAATGAGCAGTTCTTC
CASSLESVALNNEQFF
>TRBD2|TRBV2|-|TRBJ2-7
TGTGCCAGCAGCGGTACTAGCGGGCGTCGGGACGAGCAGTACTTC
CASSGTSGRRDEQYF
>-|TRBV6-5|-|TRBJ1-2
TGTGCCAGCATCTCCAGGTCATTAAGCTATGGCTACACCTTC
CASISRSLSYGYTF
>-|TRBV5-1|-|TRBJ1-1
TGCGCCAGCAGCTTGGCCCGGGGGGACACTGAAGCTTTCTTT
CASSLARGDTEAFF
>TRBD1|TRBV5-1|-|TRBJ2-2
TGCGCCAGCAGCTTGGACGTGGGACAGAGAAACACCGGGGAGCTGTTTTTT
CASSLDVGQRNTGELFF
>TRBD2|TRBV20-1|-|TRBJ2-1
TGCAGTGCTAGTAAACCGGGACTATCCTACAATGAGCAGTTCTTC
CSASKPGLSYNEQFF
>-|TRBV5-1|-|TRBJ1-6
TGCGCCAGCAGCTTGGAGCAACAGGGACAATCACCCCTCCACTTT
CASSLEQQGQSPLHF
>TRBD2|TRBV24-1|-|TRBJ2-3
TGTGCCACCAGTGAGGGGGGACTAGCCAAAGATACGCAGTATTTT
CATSEGGLAKDTQYF
>TRBD2|TRBV6-6|-|TRBJ2-7
TGTGCCAGCAGTCCCTCCTCCGGGACTACCAGCTCCTACGAGCAGTACTTC
CASSPSSGTTSSYEQYF
>-|TRBV3-1/TRBV3-2|once|TRBJ1-5
TGTGCCAGCAGCCAAGCAGTGGCGGGACAGCCCCAGCATTTT
CASSQAVAGQPQHF
>TRBD1|TRBV7-2|-|TRBJ1-1
TGTGCCAGCAGCTTTGCAGGGGGCCCTGAAGCTTTCTTT
CASSFAGGPEAFF
>-|TRBV9|-|TRBJ2-3
TGTGCCAGCAGCGTAACCGAGGATACGCAGTATTTT
CASSVTEDTQYF
>-|TRBV7-2|-|TRBJ1-5
TGTGCCAGCAGCTTATACGCGGCACGAGATCAGCCCCAGCATTTT
CASSLYAARDQPQHF
>TRBD2|TRBV11-2|-|TRBJ2-5
TGTGCCAGCAGCTTAGAGGGACTAGCGGGATTGGAGCAAGAGACCCAGTACTTC
CASSLEGLAGLEQETQYF
>-|TRBV7-2|few|TRBJ2-5
TGTGCCAGCAGCTCTGGCGGACAAGAGACCCAGTACTTC
CASSSGGQETQYF
>-|TRBV14|-|TRBJ1-6
TGTGCCAGCAGCCAAGATCGGTCACCCCTCCACTTT
CASSQDRSPLHF
>TRBD1|TRBV24-1|-|TRBJ1-2
TGTGCCACCAGTGACCCGAATAGACAGGGCCGGGGCTACACCTTC
CATSDPNRQGRGYTF
>-|TRBV18|-|TRBJ2-1
TGTGCCAGCTCACCCCTCCAGGGGACATACAATGAGCAGTTCTTC
CASSPLQGTYNEQFF
>-|TRBV7-2|-|TRBJ2-3
TGTGCCAGCAAATCCGCGGCGAGAGATACGCAGTATTTT
CASKSAARDTQYF
>-|TRBV11-2|-|TRBJ1-1
TGTGCCAGCACCCTCGGACAGCAAGCGAACACTGAAGCTTTCTTT
CASTLGQQANTEAFF
>-|TRBV18|-|TRBJ1-3
TGTGCCAGCTCACCACGGAGGGGAGAAAACACCATATATTTT
CASSPRRGENTIYF
>-|TRBV6-5|-|TRBJ1-4
TGTGCCAGCACTTTACAGGGCTTAGGGGATGAAAAACTGTTTTTT
CASTLQGLGDEKLFF
>-|TRBV3-1/TRBV3-2|-|TRBJ1-2
TGTGCCAGCAGCCAAGCCCGCTTGGAGGGCTACACCTTC
CASSQARLEGYTF
>-|TRBV28|-|TRBJ2-3
TGTGCCAGCAGTACCGGGGAGGACACAGATACGCAGTATTTT
CASSTGEDTDTQYF
>TRBD2|TRBV4-1|-|TRBJ2-3
TGCGCCAGCAGCCAAGGGGAGATAGCGGGAGACACAGATACGCAGTATTTT
CASSQGEIAGDTDTQYF
>-|TRBV18|-|TRBJ2-5
TGTGCCAGCTCACCATCGGTCCAAGAGACCCAGTACTTC
CASSPSVQETQYF
>TRBD1|TRBV28|-|TRBJ2-1
TGTGCCAGCAGTTTATTAACACCGGGACAGACCTACAATGAGCAGTTCTTC
CASSLLTPGQTYNEQFF
>-|TRBV7-9|once|TRBJ2-2
TGTGCCAGCAGAAAGGGACACAGTTACGGGGAGCTGTTTTTT
CASRKGHSYGELFF
>-|TRBV5-1|-|TRBJ2-1
TGCGCCAGCAGCCCCCTAGGTTATCGGGAGCAGTTCTTC
CASSPLGYREQFF
>-|TRBV10-3|-|TRBJ1-5
TGTGCCATCAGTGTGGTTCAGGAGAGGGATCAGCCCCAGCATTTT
CAISVVQERDQPQHF
>-|TRBV15|-|TRBJ1-4
TGTGCCACCAGCAGCCAAAGCCGGGGTCGTGAAAAACTGTTTTTT
CATSSQSRGREKLFF
>-|TRBV7-2|-|TRBJ2-7
TGTGCCAGCGGCCGGGGGTACGAGCAGTACTTC
CASGRGYEQYF
>TRBD2|TRBV9|-|TRBJ2-1
TGTGCCAGCAGCCTCGGGACTAGAAATGACAATGAGCAGTTCTTC
CASSLGTRNDNEQFF
>TRBD2|TRBV9|-|TRBJ2-3
TGTGCCAGCAGCGTAGGAGCGGGGTGGGCAGATACGCAGTATTTT
CASSVGAGWADTQYF
>TRBD2|TRBV5-5|-|TRBJ2-5
TGTGCCAGCAGCTTGGCTCGAGGTAGCGGGAGGGGGTCGTACTTC
CASSLARGSGRGSYF
>-|TRBV30|-|TRBJ1-6
TGTGCCTGGAGTTGGGAGAGCTCCTATAATTCACCCCTCCACTTT
CAWSWESSYNSPLHF